The 27 T cell receptor beta chains presented below share a single source sample, sequenced in a study of CD8 T cells in Susac syndrome. The RNA, about 0.5 to 1 ug, was put through reverse transcription using random hexamers. TCRdb reprocessed the immunoSEQ multiplex PCR reads with MiXCR, giving one entry per CDR3 protein. There are 250,000 to 300,000 distinct CDR3 sequences in the sample; over 75% occur only once, and around 0.2% lies in the top ten. Sequencing was carried out using CD8+ T cells from PBMCs. Every receptor here comes from a human donor with multiple sclerosis.

The chain combines TRBV4-3 with TRBJ2-7; the match to TRBD1 covers 9 bases. Germline loops: CDR1 LGHNA, CDR2 YSLEER. With V trimmed by 0 bases and J by 1 base, 7 bases remained unmatched. This CDR3 is built from 17 residues. The CDR3, as DNA: TGCGCCAGCAGCCAAGATCTGACAGGGGGGAATTCCTACGAGCAGTACTTC. Translating gives CASSQDLTGGNSYEQYF.

This sequence joins TRBV28 and TRBJ2-7; D may be TRBD1 (5 bases). Germline-derived CDR1 and CDR2 are MDHEN and SYDVKM. Trimming shortened V by 2 bases and J by 5 bases, and 13 bases separated the two germline ends. This CDR3 contains 14 residues. In nucleotides, the CDR3 is TGTGCCAGCAGTTTAAGGGGCGCTGGGAACGAGCAGTACTTC. It encodes CASSLRGAGNEQYF.

The chain employs TRBV2 and TRBJ2-3, with TRBD2 identical over 14 bases. The germline V gene has CDR1 SNHLY and CDR2 FYNNEI. V was clipped by 3 bases and J by 7 bases; unmatched bases: 3. The CDR3 is made up of 15 amino acids. Written as DNA, the CDR3 is TGTGCCAGCAGTGAGACTAGCGGGAGGGCCTATACGCAGTATTTT. This gives the protein CASSETSGRAYTQYF.

J is TRBJ2-3 and V is TRBV4-1, with a possible D match to TRBD2 (6 bases). This CDR3 comprises 15 residues. CDR1 and CDR2 (germline): MGHRA, YSYEKL. V lost 2 bases and J lost 8, with 17 bases in between. In DNA, the CDR3 is TGCGCCAGCAGCCAACCAGCGGGCCGCGACGGTACGCAGTATTTT. This gives the protein CASSQPAGRDGTQYF.

V is TRBV6-1 and J is TRBJ2-7; no clear D. The CDR3 spans 11 residues. V lost 5 bases and J lost 5, with 7 bases in between. CDR1 MNHNS and CDR2 SASEGT come from the germline V gene. Here the CDR3 DNA reads TGTGCCAGCAGTCCCGGCGACGAGCAGTACTTC. This sequence encodes CASSPGDEQYF.

This clonotype was seen only a few times. The chain couples TRBV28 to TRBJ2-7; D ambiguous. Trimming pared 6 bases from V and 7 bases from J, leaving 13 bases between. The CDR3 has 12 residues. Germline lookup yields CDR1 MDHEN and CDR2 SYDVKM. Here the CDR3 reads CASSRIGWEQYF. Here the CDR3 DNA reads TGTGCCAGCAGCCGGATTGGTTGGGAGCAGTACTTC.

This chain links TRBV4-3 with TRBJ1-1, with 7 positions matching TRBD1. This CDR3 is built from 19 residues. J was trimmed by 1 base and V by 0 bases; bases with no gene match: 14. Germline assignment: CDR1 LGHNA and CDR2 YSLEER. The CDR3: CASSQEKYPRQGQNTEAFF. The DNA for the CDR3 is TGCGCCAGCAGCCAAGAAAAATACCCTCGACAGGGACAGAACACTGAAGCTTTCTTT.

This chain uses TRBV28 with TRBJ1-5, with no clear D. Germline loops: CDR1 MDHEN, CDR2 SYDVKM. CDR3 length: 16 residues. Trimming took off 6 bases at V and 1 base at J, with 16 bases between the two ends. The CDR3 here is CASSLMTGESNQPQHF. The CDR3 region has the DNA TGTGCCAGCAGCCTAATGACTGGGGAGAGCAATCAGCCCCAGCATTTT.

The chain joins TRBV9 to TRBJ1-2; the match to TRBD1 covers 8 bases. Germline V CDR1 and CDR2: SGDLS, YYNGEE. V dropped 3 bases and J dropped 12; count of bases not matched to a gene: 19. The CDR3 has 16 residues. CDR3 sequence reads: CASSDPLDRVSPTHTF. CDR3 DNA sequence: TGTGCCAGCAGCGACCCTCTGGACAGGGTATCCCCTACGCACACCTTC. The variable domain in full, completed from reference TRBV9 and TRBJ1-2, reads DSGVTQTPKHLITATGQRVTLRCSPRSGDLSVYWYQQSLDQGLQFLIQYYNGEERAKGNILERFSAQQFPDLHSELNLSSLELGDSALYFCASSDPLDRVSPTHTFGSGTRLTVV.

The chain employs TRBV10-1 and TRBJ2-3, with 12 bases identical to TRBD2. The germline CDR1 and CDR2 sequences are WNHNN and SYGVQD (reference sequence). CDR3 length: 16 residues. The trim removed 6 bases at V and 0 bases at J, leaving 4 bases unmatched. The DNA for the CDR3 is TGCGCCAGCAGCTACGGGACTAGCGGGAGCACAGATACGCAGTATTTT. Translated, it gives CASSYGTSGSTDTQYF.

The chain carries TRBV12-3 or TRBV12-4 and TRBJ2-1; no clear D gene. V was pared by 8 bases and J by 7 bases, with 18 bases between. The CDR3 has 14 residues. CDR3 nucleotide sequence: TGTGCCAGCCTCCGGCCGGGCCCTATGAATGAGCAGTTCTTC. The encoded protein is CASLRPGPMNEQFF.

This clonotype was observed a few times. The J gene is TRBJ2-5, the V gene TRBV3-1, with a weak D call TRBD2 (6 bases). Germline lookup yields CDR1 LGHDT and CDR2 YNNKEL (reference sequence). Trimming stripped 2 bases from V and 5 bases from J, with 18 bases between. The CDR3 length is 16 residues. CDR3 sequence (DNA): TGTGCCAGCAGCCAACCGGGGGACCGACGGAAGGAGACCCAGTACTTC. Translating gives CASSQPGDRRKETQYF.

This sequence joins TRBV30 and TRBJ1-2; D is uncertain. The CDR3 loop spans 15 amino acids. The ends were cut back, 0 bases at V and 4 bases at J, with 15 bases in the middle. CDR1 is GTSNPN, CDR2 SVGIG, per germline (reference sequence). The DNA for the CDR3 is TGTGCCTGGAGTGTAATGGCGATAGAATCCTATGGCTACACCTTC. It is translated as CAWSVMAIESYGYTF.

This clonotype has a handful of counts. V and J are TRBV27 and TRBJ1-5, with D perhaps TRBD1 (5 bases). The CDR3 extends over 13 amino acids. The V end lost 3 bases, the J end lost 7 bases, and 10 bases lay between the germline ends. CDR1 is MNHEY and CDR2 is SMNVEV in the germline V gene (reference sequence). CDR3 nucleotides: TGTGCCAGCAGTTTGGCAGGGAAGCAGCCCCAGCATTTT. Translated: CASSLAGKQPQHF.

The chain recombines TRBV6-5 with TRBJ1-3; D remains unclear. The CDR3 totals 15 residues. CDR1 is MNHEY, CDR2 SVGAGI, per germline. V dropped 6 bases and J dropped 2 bases, with 14 bases sitting between them. CDR3 DNA: TGTGCCAGCAGACCTAGCGCTAACCCTGGAAACACCATATATTTT. Protein: CASRPSANPGNTIYF.

This sequence joins TRBV9 and TRBJ2-1; 9 bases line up with TRBD1. The CDR3 runs 15 residues. Germline CDR1 is SGDLS and CDR2 is YYNGEE. V lost 4 bases and J lost 8; bases outside the gene matches: 10. This CDR3 reads CASSTSGTGYDEQFF. The CDR3 nucleotides read TGTGCCAGCAGCACATCCGGGACAGGGTACGATGAGCAGTTCTTC. Full variable domain (remainder filled in from reference TRBV9 and TRBJ2-1): DSGVTQTPKHLITATGQRVTLRCSPRSGDLSVYWYQQSLDQGLQFLIQYYNGEERAKGNILERFSAQQFPDLHSELNLSSLELGDSALYFCASSTSGTGYDEQFFGPGTRLTVL.

The sample holds a few counts of this clonotype. The chain uses TRBV4-3 and TRBJ1-2, with D unclear. Germline V CDR1 and CDR2: LGHNA, YSLEER. There are 14 residues in the CDR3. Between the trimmed V and J ends, which lost 6 bases and 8 bases, there was a span of 19 bases. This CDR3 is CASSLWAAESGYTF. CDR3 in DNA: TGCGCCAGCAGTCTCTGGGCGGCCGAGTCGGGCTACACCTTC.

The chain combines TRBV12-3 or TRBV12-4 with TRBJ1-2; perhaps TRBD1 as D (6 bases). The CDR3 has 13 residues. V was clipped by 5 bases and J by 4 bases, with 11 bases between them. As DNA, the CDR3 is TGTGCCAGCAGTGGGGACACGGGCTATGGCTACACCTTC. It yields the protein CASSGDTGYGYTF.

The chain links TRBV20-1 to TRBJ2-1; possibly TRBD2 for D (6 bases). Looked up from germline, CDR1 is DFQATT and CDR2 is SNEGSKA (reference sequence). The CDR3 is 19 amino acids. Trimming stripped 2 bases from V and 0 bases from J, with 23 bases between. DNA for the CDR3: TGCAGTGCTAGATACTATTGGGGACTGTCCTCGCTCTCCTACAATGAGCAGTTCTTC. It encodes CSARYYWGLSSLSYNEQFF.

The chain has TRBV6-5 and TRBJ1-2, with no clear D. This CDR3 has 16 residues. V lost 0 bases and J 3 bases, leaving 14 bases between the germline ends. Germline V lookup: CDR1 MNHEY, CDR2 SVGAGI. The CDR3 sequence: CASSYSVPLADYGYTF. CDR3 bases: TGTGCCAGCAGTTACTCAGTACCTCTAGCAGACTATGGCTACACCTTC.

V is TRBV20-1 and J is TRBJ2-7; 13 bases fit TRBD2. V dropped 5 bases and J dropped 2; count of bases not matched to a gene: 15. From germline, CDR1 is DFQATT and CDR2 SNEGSKA (reference sequence). This CDR3 is 18 amino acids long. The CDR3 DNA reads as TGCAGTGCTGGAAAAACGGGACTAGCGGGATTCGTACCCTACGAGCAGTACTTC. Protein: CSAGKTGLAGFVPYEQYF.

The sample holds a few counts of this clonotype. The J gene is TRBJ1-2, the V gene TRBV11-1; D unresolved. CDR3 length equals 15 residues. Between the trimmed V and J ends, which lost 3 bases and 5 bases, there was a span of 16 bases. From germline, CDR1 is SGHAT and CDR2 FQDESV (reference sequence). CDR3 nucleotide sequence: TGTGCCAGCAGCTTCCCAGGACCGTTGGCTTATGGCTACACCTTC. Translating it yields CASSFPGPLAYGYTF.

The V and J genes are TRBV9 and TRBJ1-1; no firm D call. V lost 0 bases and J lost 5, with 8 bases in between. The germline CDR1 and CDR2 sequences are SGDLS and YYNGEE. This CDR3 has 13 residues. For the CDR3, the DNA is TGTGCCAGCAGCGTAGTATCCCGGACTGAAGCTTTCTTT. It specifies CASSVVSRTEAFF. Variable domain in full (rest from reference TRBV9 and TRBJ1-1): DSGVTQTPKHLITATGQRVTLRCSPRSGDLSVYWYQQSLDQGLQFLIQYYNGEERAKGNILERFSAQQFPDLHSELNLSSLELGDSALYFCASSVVSRTEAFFGQGTRLTVV.

The chain uses TRBV4-3 and TRBJ2-3, with D possibly matching TRBD2 (6 bases). The CDR3 sequence is 16 residues long. Trimming shortened V by 0 bases and J by 2 bases, and 12 bases separated the two germline ends. Germline lookup yields CDR1 LGHNA and CDR2 YSLEER. The CDR3 DNA reads TGCGCCAGCAGCCAAGAGGGAGGCGGGATCACAGATACGCAGTATTTT. As protein: CASSQEGGGITDTQYF.

The chain is built from TRBV7-9 and TRBJ2-1, with 12 bases matching TRBD2. The germline V gene has CDR1 SEHNR and CDR2 FQNEAQ (reference sequence). V dropped 5 bases and J dropped 7; count of bases not matched to a gene: 9. The CDR3 length is 16 residues. CDR3 residues: CASSPKTSGRLNEQFF. For the CDR3, the DNA is TGTGCCAGCAGCCCAAAGACTAGCGGGAGATTAAATGAGCAGTTCTTC.

This sequence joins TRBV4-1 and TRBJ2-1; tentatively, D is TRBD1 (5 bases). CDR1 is MGHRA and CDR2 is YSYEKL in the germline V gene. The V and J ends lost 0 bases and 7 bases respectively, with 13 bases between them. CDR3 length: 15 residues. The CDR3 sequence: CASSQDGDSGNEQFF. CDR3 in DNA: TGCGCCAGCAGCCAAGATGGAGACAGTGGGAATGAGCAGTTCTTC.

This chain links TRBV7-9 with TRBJ2-2; no definite D call. V lost 1 base and J lost 7, with 7 bases in between. Per germline, CDR1 SEHNR and CDR2 FQNEAQ (reference sequence). This CDR3 spans 13 amino acids. CDR3 coding DNA: TGTGCCAGCAGCTTAGGCCCCCACGGGGAGCTGTTTTTT. It specifies CASSLGPHGELFF. Using reference TRBV7-9 and TRBJ2-2 for the parts outside the CDR3, the full variable domain is DTGVSQNPRHKITKRGQNVTFRCDPISEHNRLYWYRQTLGQGPEFLTYFQNEAQLEKSRLLSDRFSAERPKGSFSTLEIQRTEQGDSAMYLCASSLGPHGELFFGEGSRLTVL.